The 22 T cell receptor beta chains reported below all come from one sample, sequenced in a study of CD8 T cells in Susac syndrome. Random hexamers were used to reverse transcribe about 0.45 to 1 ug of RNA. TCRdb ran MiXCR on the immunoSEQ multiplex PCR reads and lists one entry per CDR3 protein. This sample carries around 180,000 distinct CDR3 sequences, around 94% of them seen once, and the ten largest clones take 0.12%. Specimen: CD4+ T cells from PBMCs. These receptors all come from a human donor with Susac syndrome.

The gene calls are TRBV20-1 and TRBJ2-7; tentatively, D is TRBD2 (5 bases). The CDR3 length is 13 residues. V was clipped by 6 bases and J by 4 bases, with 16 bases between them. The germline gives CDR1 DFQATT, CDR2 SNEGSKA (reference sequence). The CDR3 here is CSARDGRIYEQYF. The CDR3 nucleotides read TGCAGTGCCCGGGATGGGCGGATATACGAGCAGTACTTC.

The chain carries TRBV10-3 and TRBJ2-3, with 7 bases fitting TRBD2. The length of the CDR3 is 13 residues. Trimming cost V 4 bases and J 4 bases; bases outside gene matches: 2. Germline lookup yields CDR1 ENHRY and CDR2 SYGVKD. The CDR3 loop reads CAISGGRADTQYF. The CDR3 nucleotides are TGTGCCATCAGTGGGGGGAGGGCAGATACGCAGTATTTT.

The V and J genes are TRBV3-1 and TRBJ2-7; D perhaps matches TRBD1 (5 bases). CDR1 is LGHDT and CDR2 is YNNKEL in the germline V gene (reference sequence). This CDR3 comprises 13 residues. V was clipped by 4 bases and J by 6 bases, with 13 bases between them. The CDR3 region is CASSPSGFLEQYF. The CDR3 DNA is TGTGCCAGCAGCCCTTCAGGGTTTCTCGAGCAGTACTTC.

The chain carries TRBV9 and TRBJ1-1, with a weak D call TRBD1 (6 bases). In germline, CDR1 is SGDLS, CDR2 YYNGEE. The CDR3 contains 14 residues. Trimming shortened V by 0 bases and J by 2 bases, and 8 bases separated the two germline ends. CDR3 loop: CASSVGQVNTEAFF. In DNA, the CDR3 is TGTGCCAGCAGCGTAGGACAGGTTAACACTGAAGCTTTCTTT. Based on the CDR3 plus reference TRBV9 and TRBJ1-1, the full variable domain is DSGVTQTPKHLITATGQRVTLRCSPRSGDLSVYWYQQSLDQGLQFLIQYYNGEERAKGNILERFSAQQFPDLHSELNLSSLELGDSALYFCASSVGQVNTEAFFGQGTRLTVV.

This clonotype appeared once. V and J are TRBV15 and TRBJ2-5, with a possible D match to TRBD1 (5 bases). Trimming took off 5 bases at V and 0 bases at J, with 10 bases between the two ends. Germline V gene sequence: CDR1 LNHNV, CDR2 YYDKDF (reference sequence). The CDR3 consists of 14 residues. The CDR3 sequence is CATSGQGYQETQYF. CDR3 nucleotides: TGTGCCACCAGCGGCCAGGGCTACCAAGAGACCCAGTACTTC.

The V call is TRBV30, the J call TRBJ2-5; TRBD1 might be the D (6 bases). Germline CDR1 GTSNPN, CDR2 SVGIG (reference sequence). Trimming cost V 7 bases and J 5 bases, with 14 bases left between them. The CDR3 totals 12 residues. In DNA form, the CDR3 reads TGTGCCTACAGGGTGGTAGGGGAGACCCAGTACTTC. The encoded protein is CAYRVVGETQYF.

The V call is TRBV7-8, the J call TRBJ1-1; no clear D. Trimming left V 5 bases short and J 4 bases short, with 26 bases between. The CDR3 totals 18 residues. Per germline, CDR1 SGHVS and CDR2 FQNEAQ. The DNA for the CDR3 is TGTGCCAGCAGCCTAAGGTCCCCAACGGACCGGAGAAGCACTGAAGCTTTCTTT. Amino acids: CASSLRSPTDRRSTEAFF.

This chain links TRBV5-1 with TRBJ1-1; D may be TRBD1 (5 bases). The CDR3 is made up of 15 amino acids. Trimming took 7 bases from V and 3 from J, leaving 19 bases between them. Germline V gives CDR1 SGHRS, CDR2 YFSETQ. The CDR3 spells CASGGGDLQYTEAFF. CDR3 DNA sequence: TGCGCCAGCGGCGGAGGGGATTTGCAGTACACTGAAGCTTTCTTT.

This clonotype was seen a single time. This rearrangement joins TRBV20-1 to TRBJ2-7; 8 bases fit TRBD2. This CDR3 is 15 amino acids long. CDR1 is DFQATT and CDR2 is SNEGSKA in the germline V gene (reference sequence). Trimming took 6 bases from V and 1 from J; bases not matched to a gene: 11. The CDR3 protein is CSARSERGPSYEQYF. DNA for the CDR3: TGCAGTGCCAGATCCGAGCGGGGGCCGTCCTACGAGCAGTACTTC.

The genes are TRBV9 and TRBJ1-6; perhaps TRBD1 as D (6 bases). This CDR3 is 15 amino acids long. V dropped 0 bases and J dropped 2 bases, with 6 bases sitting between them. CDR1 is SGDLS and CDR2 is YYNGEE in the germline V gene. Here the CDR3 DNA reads TGTGCCAGCAGCGTAGGGACAGCCTATAATTCACCCCTCCACTTT. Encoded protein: CASSVGTAYNSPLHF.

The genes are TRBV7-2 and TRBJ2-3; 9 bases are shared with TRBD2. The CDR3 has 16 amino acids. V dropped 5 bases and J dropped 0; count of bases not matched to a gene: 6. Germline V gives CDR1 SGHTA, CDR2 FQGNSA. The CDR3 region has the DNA TGTGCCAGCAGCAAGGGACTAGCATCCAGCACAGATACGCAGTATTTT. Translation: CASSKGLASSTDTQYF.

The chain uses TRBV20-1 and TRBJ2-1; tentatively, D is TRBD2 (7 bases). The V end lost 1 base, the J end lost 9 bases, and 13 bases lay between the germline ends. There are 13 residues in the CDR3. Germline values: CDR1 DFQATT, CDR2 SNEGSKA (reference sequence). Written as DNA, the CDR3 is TGCAGTGCTAGAGCCTGGGGGGGCTTTGAGCAGTTCTTC. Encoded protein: CSARAWGGFEQFF.

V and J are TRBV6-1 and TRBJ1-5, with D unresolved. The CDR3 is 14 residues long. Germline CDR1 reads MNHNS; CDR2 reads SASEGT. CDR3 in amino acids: CATRVGYSNQPQHF. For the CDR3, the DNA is TGTGCGACCAGAGTGGGGTATAGCAATCAGCCCCAGCATTTT.

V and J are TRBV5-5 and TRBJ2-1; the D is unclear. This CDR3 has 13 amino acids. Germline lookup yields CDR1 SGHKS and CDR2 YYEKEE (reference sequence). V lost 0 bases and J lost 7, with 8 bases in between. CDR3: CASSLVAFNEQFF. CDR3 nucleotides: TGTGCCAGCAGCTTGGTAGCTTTTAATGAGCAGTTCTTC.

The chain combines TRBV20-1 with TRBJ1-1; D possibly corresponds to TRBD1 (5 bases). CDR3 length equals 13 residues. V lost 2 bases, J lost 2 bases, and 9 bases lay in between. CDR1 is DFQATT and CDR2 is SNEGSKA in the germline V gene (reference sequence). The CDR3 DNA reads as TGCAGTGCTAGATGGGACGACAACACTGAAGCTTTCTTT. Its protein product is CSARWDDNTEAFF.

The CDR3 is CATSRDTGEGTQYF. CDR3 nucleotides: TGTGCCACCAGCAGAGATACGGGGGAAGGGACCCAGTACTTC. The chain links TRBV15 to TRBJ2-5; D perhaps matches TRBD2 (6 bases). CDR3 length: 14 amino acids. V lost 0 bases, J lost 7 bases, and 12 bases lay in between. Germline assignment: CDR1 LNHNV and CDR2 YYDKDF (reference sequence).

CDR3 sequence reads: CASSLGRGLSAFF. Written as DNA, the CDR3 is TGTGCCAGCAGTTTAGGCAGGGGGTTGTCAGCTTTCTTT. This chain links TRBV27 with TRBJ1-1; 7 nucleotides match TRBD1. J gave up 10 bases and V 2 bases, and 7 bases lay outside the gene matches. This CDR3 is 13 amino acids long. The germline gives CDR1 MNHEY, CDR2 SMNVEV (reference sequence).

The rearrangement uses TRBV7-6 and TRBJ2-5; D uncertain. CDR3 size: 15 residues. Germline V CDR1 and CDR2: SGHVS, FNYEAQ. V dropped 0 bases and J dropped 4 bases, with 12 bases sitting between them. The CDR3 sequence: CASSLAMESPETQYF. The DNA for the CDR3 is TGTGCCAGCAGCTTAGCAATGGAGAGCCCAGAGACCCAGTACTTC.

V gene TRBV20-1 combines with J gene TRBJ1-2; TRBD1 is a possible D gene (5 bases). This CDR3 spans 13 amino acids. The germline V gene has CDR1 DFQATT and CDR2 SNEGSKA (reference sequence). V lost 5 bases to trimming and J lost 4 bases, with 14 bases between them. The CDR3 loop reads CSARLTVGYGYTF. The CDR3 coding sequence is TGCAGTGCTCGCCTGACAGTCGGCTATGGCTACACCTTC.

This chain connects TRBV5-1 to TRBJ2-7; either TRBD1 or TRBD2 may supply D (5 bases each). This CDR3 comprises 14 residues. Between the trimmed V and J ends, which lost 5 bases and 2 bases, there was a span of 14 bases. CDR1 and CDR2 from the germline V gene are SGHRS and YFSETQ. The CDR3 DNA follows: TGCGCCAGCAGGAGCCGGGACGGACCCTACGAGCAGTACTTC. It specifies CASRSRDGPYEQYF. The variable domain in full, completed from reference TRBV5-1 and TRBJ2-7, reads KAGVTQTPRYLIKTRGQQVTLSCSPISGHRSVSWYQQTPGQGLQFLFEYFSETQRNKGNFPGRFSGRQFSNSRSEMNVSTLELGDSALYLCASRSRDGPYEQYFGPGTRLTVT.

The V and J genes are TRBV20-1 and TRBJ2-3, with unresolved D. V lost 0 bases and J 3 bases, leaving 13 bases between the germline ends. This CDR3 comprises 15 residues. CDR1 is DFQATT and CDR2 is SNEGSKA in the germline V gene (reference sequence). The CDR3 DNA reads TGCAGTGCTAGAGATCGCCTCCTTGGGACAGATACGCAGTATTTT. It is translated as CSARDRLLGTDTQYF.

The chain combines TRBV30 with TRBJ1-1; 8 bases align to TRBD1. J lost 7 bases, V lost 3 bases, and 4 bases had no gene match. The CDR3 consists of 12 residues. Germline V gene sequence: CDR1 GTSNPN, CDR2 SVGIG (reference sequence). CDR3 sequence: CAWRRGQGEAFF. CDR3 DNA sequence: TGTGCCTGGAGGCGAGGACAGGGTGAAGCTTTCTTT.